This entry lists 26 T cell receptor beta chains sequenced from one sample in a study of cytomegalovirus exposure and HLA in healthy donors. A multiplex PCR was run with 60 Vbeta primers and 13 Jbeta primers. The protocol was immunoSEQ multiplex PCR, while the TCRdb copy is restricted to in-frame clones and leaves out a portion. The sample records fewer than 250,000 clones, 87% being singletons. Sequencing input: PBMCs. These receptors were taken from a man under 40 in good health and CMV-seronegative.

The rearrangement links TRBV7-9 to TRBJ1-4; 7 bases are a match to TRBD1. The CDR3 loop spans 15 amino acids. Trimming removed 5 bases from V and 4 bases from J; junction bases left unmatched: 7. Per germline, CDR1 SEHNR and CDR2 FQNEAQ (reference sequence). CDR3 sequence: CASSPGGGLNEKLFF. The DNA for the CDR3 is TGTGCCAGCAGCCCGGGAGGGGGCCTTAATGAAAAACTGTTTTTT.

In the case of this clone: This CDR3 is also generated by other DNA sequences in the sample. The chain couples TRBV18 to TRBJ2-7; D is perhaps TRBD2 (5 bases). The V end lost 5 bases, the J end lost 1 base, and 15 bases lay between the germline ends. Germline V CDR1 and CDR2: KGHSH, LQKENI. The CDR3 length is 15 residues. The CDR3 region has the DNA TGTGCCAGCTCATCCTCAGGAGGCGTATCCTACGAGCAGTACTTC. The encoded protein is CASSSSGGVSYEQYF.

The genes are TRBV6-6 and TRBJ1-5, with D perhaps TRBD1 (6 bases). The germline V gene encodes CDR1 MNHNY and CDR2 SVGAGI (reference sequence). Trimming pared 6 bases from V and 6 bases from J, leaving 9 bases between. The CDR3 totals 12 residues. The CDR3 bases are TGTGCCAGCAGCCCAGGGGTTCAGCCCCAGCATTTT. This gives the protein CASSPGVQPQHF.

This clone was recorded only once. CDR3 protein: CASSSKREVGDTQYF. CDR3 nucleotides: TGTGCCAGCAGCTCAAAACGGGAGGTGGGAGATACGCAGTATTTT. The V call is TRBV7-6, the J call TRBJ2-3; the match to TRBD2 covers 7 bases. CDR3 length equals 15 residues. Germline CDR1 SGHVS, CDR2 FNYEAQ. J lost 5 bases, V lost 4 bases, and 9 bases had no gene match.

The chain uses TRBV6-1 and TRBJ1-1; 7 nucleotides align to TRBD1. The trim removed 6 bases at V and 2 bases at J, leaving 9 bases unmatched. This CDR3 spans 15 amino acids. In germline, CDR1 is MNHNS, CDR2 SASEGT. CDR3 nucleotide sequence: TGTGCCAGCAGACGCACCCGGGACAGCAACACTGAAGCTTTCTTT. It yields the protein CASRRTRDSNTEAFF.

This rearrangement joins TRBV27 to TRBJ2-1; 8 positions match TRBD1. V lost 2 bases, J lost 5 bases, and 5 bases stayed unmatched. Germline CDR1 MNHEY, CDR2 SMNVEV (reference sequence). This CDR3 has 15 residues. Here the CDR3 reads CASSLRQGANNEQFF. The CDR3 region has the DNA TGTGCCAGCAGTTTACGGCAGGGGGCGAACAATGAGCAGTTCTTC.

This chain connects TRBV15 to TRBJ2-5; D not resolved. The J call may be wrong; the DNA end is better matched by TRBJ2-7. Germline V gene lookup returns CDR1 LNHNV and CDR2 YYDKDF (reference sequence). This CDR3 comprises 15 residues. The CDR3 region has the DNA TGTGCCACCAGCAGAGACGGCGGTAGCTCCTACGAGCAGTACTTC. Protein product: CATSRDGGSSYEQYF.

Comment on this clone: At one end the junction does not follow the germline gene, possibly because of a read error. The J gene is TRBJ2-2, the V gene TRBV7-7; D is possibly TRBD1 (6 bases). Germline lookup yields CDR1 SSHAT and CDR2 FNYEAQ (reference sequence). CDR3 length: 15 amino acids. The CDR3 coding sequence is TGTGCTAGCAGACCACACAGGGAAAACACCGGGGAGCTGTTTTTT. As protein: CASRPHRENTGELFF. Using reference TRBV7-7 and TRBJ2-2 for the parts outside the CDR3, the full variable domain is GAGVSQSPRYKVTKRGQDVTLRCDPISSHATLYWYQQALGQGPEFLTYFNYEAQPDKSGLPSDRFSAERPEGSISTLTIQRTEQRDSAMYRCASRPHRENTGELFFGEGSRLTVL.

This clone was counted a single time. The J gene is TRBJ2-1, the V gene TRBV4-2; tentative D call: TRBD2 (5 bases). Trimming cost V 5 bases and J 6 bases, with 14 bases left between them. Germline lookup yields CDR1 LGHNA and CDR2 YNFKEQ. This CDR3 contains 14 residues. The CDR3 here is CASSWEEGTNEQFF. The DNA of the CDR3 is TGTGCCAGCAGCTGGGAAGAGGGTACCAATGAGCAGTTCTTC.

The chain has TRBV15 and TRBJ1-3, with D tentatively TRBD1 (5 bases). V dropped 1 base and J dropped 4 bases, with 14 bases sitting between them. The V gene's germline CDR1 is LNHNV and CDR2 YYDKDF (reference sequence). The CDR3 has 16 residues. The CDR3 here is CATSRAFVAGGNTIYF. In DNA, the CDR3 is TGTGCCACCAGCAGAGCGTTCGTGGCAGGGGGAAACACCATATATTTT.

This clone was picked up many times. The chain employs TRBV6-4 and TRBJ2-3; 8 bases agree with TRBD1. Per germline, CDR1 MRHNA and CDR2 SNTAGT. The ends lost 5 bases at V and 4 bases at J; junction bases unmatched: 8. The CDR3 length is 15 residues. The CDR3 DNA is TGTGCCAGCAGTACCGGGACAGGCGTCGCAGATACGCAGTATTTT. Amino acid sequence: CASSTGTGVADTQYF.

CDR3 in amino acids: CASSLVAGNYEQYF. CDR3 sequence (DNA): TGCGCCAGCAGCTTGGTTGCGGGAAACTACGAGCAGTACTTC. The chain uses TRBV5-1 and TRBJ2-7; TRBD2 is a possible D gene (6 bases). Per germline, CDR1 SGHRS and CDR2 YFSETQ. The CDR3 loop spans 14 amino acids. Trimming cost V 0 bases and J 3 bases, with 10 bases left between them. Using reference TRBV5-1 and TRBJ2-7 for the parts outside the CDR3, the full variable domain is KAGVTQTPRYLIKTRGQQVTLSCSPISGHRSVSWYQQTPGQGLQFLFEYFSETQRNKGNFPGRFSGRQFSNSRSEMNVSTLELGDSALYLCASSLVAGNYEQYFGPGTRLTVT.

This clone was counted only a few times. V gene TRBV28 combines with J gene TRBJ2-2; D may be TRBD2 (6 bases). The V end lost 8 bases, the J end lost 1 base, and 17 bases lay between the germline ends. This CDR3 contains 16 residues. Germline CDR1 is MDHEN and CDR2 is SYDVKM. The DNA for the CDR3 is TGTGCCAGCTCTGCCGCGGGGCGCGAGAACACCGGGGAGCTGTTTTTT. Translating it yields CASSAAGRENTGELFF.

This clone has a single count. This chain joins TRBV13 and TRBJ1-1, with D possibly TRBD1 on 5 matching bases. CDR3 length: 16 residues. The germline V and J ends were trimmed by 0 bases and 1 base, with 12 bases remaining between them. Germline lookup yields CDR1 PRHDT and CDR2 FYEKMQ (reference sequence). CDR3 bases: TGTGCCAGCAGCTTAGGGATCGGGAGGGGGAACACTGAAGCTTTCTTT. Its translation: CASSLGIGRGNTEAFF.

This chain links TRBV11-2 with TRBJ1-1; D not resolved. The CDR3 consists of 12 residues. Germline lookup yields CDR1 SGHAT and CDR2 FQNNGV. Deletions cut 3 bases from V and 6 bases from J, with 8 bases between. The CDR3 DNA reads as TGTGCCAGCAGCTTCGGCGGCGCTGAAGCTTTCTTT. Amino acid sequence: CASSFGGAEAFF.

The chain has TRBV30 and TRBJ2-3; 7 nucleotides match TRBD2. The CDR3 length is 10 residues. Losses at the gene ends were 5 bases for V and 13 bases for J; bases not matched to a gene: 6. The germline CDR1 and CDR2 sequences are GTSNPN and SVGIG (reference sequence). The CDR3 DNA is TGTGCCTGGTCGGGACTAACTAAGTATTTT. This translates into CAWSGLTKYF.

This clone was recorded a few times. The rearrangement uses TRBV28 and TRBJ1-5; D may be TRBD1 (5 bases). This CDR3 has 14 residues. CDR1 is MDHEN, CDR2 SYDVKM, per germline. Trimming cost V 6 bases and J 0 bases, with 9 bases left between them. This CDR3 is CASSAGFSNQPQHF. The CDR3 bases are TGTGCCAGCAGCGCAGGGTTTAGCAATCAGCCCCAGCATTTT.

V is TRBV19 and J is TRBJ1-6, with D possibly TRBD1 on 5 matching bases. V gave up 9 bases and J gave up 0 bases, with 15 bases separating them. The length of the CDR3 is 16 residues. CDR1 is LNHDA, CDR2 SQIVND, per germline (reference sequence). The CDR3 sequence: CASERGSSSYNSPLHF. The CDR3 nucleotides are TGTGCCAGCGAAAGGGGCAGCAGCTCCTATAATTCACCCCTCCACTTT.

The table lists this clone with a count of one. V is TRBV6-5 and J is TRBJ1-1; perhaps TRBD1 as D (6 bases). The germline V gene has CDR1 MNHEY and CDR2 SVGAGI. Deletions cut 2 bases from V and 0 bases from J, with 7 bases between. The CDR3 runs to 14 residues. The CDR3 DNA is TGTGCCAGCAGTTACGGACAGCTGAACACTGAAGCTTTCTTT. This sequence encodes CASSYGQLNTEAFF.

The chain recombines TRBV6-6 with TRBJ1-2; 9 nucleotides match TRBD1. Germline lookup yields CDR1 MNHNY and CDR2 SVGAGI (reference sequence). Unmatched junction bases numbered 10, after V lost 6 bases and J lost 5 bases. CDR3 length equals 15 residues. The CDR3 here is CASSQAGQGSYGYTF. CDR3 DNA: TGTGCCAGCAGCCAAGCGGGACAGGGTAGTTATGGCTACACCTTC.

The sample holds one count of this clone. The chain joins TRBV6-1 to TRBJ1-5; 8 bases are shared with TRBD1. The CDR3 runs 15 residues. V lost 3 bases and J lost 3; bases outside the gene matches: 4. In germline, CDR1 is MNHNS, CDR2 SASEGT. CDR3 nucleotides: TGTGCCAGCAGTGATGGGACAGGCTCCAATCAGCCCCAGCATTTT. Its protein product is CASSDGTGSNQPQHF.

The chain carries TRBV25-1 and TRBJ1-1; TRBD1 matches 8 bases. The CDR3 runs to 13 residues. V shed 4 bases and J 6 bases; nucleotides not matched to a gene: 4. Germline CDR1 MGHDK, CDR2 SYGVNS. CDR3 DNA sequence: TGTGCCAGCAGTGTAAAGACAGGGGCTGAAGCTTTCTTT. It is translated as CASSVKTGAEAFF.

The chain links TRBV2 to TRBJ2-5; 9 nucleotides align to TRBD1. After removal of 6 bases from V and 11 bases from J, the junction contained 13 bases not matched to a gene. From germline, CDR1 is SNHLY and CDR2 FYNNEI. The CDR3 sequence is 14 residues long. CDR3 sequence: CASRMDRGLWEQYF. The CDR3 DNA reads TGTGCCAGCAGGATGGACAGGGGTTTGTGGGAGCAGTACTTC.

The chain carries TRBV4-2 and TRBJ1-6; no firm D call. V lost 1 base and J 9 bases, leaving 10 bases between the germline ends. From germline, CDR1 is LGHNA and CDR2 YNFKEQ. The CDR3 length is 14 residues. CDR3 region: CASSQGVVRSPLHF. The CDR3 coding sequence is TGTGCCAGCAGCCAAGGAGTTGTCCGTTCACCCCTCCACTTT.

The V call is TRBV5-6, the J call TRBJ2-7, with 10 positions matching TRBD2. The CDR3 covers 15 residues. V shed 0 bases and J 3 bases; nucleotides not matched to a gene: 3. Germline V gives CDR1 SGHDT, CDR2 YYEEEE. Here the CDR3 reads CASSLGAGGVYEQYF. The CDR3 DNA follows: TGTGCCAGCAGCTTGGGAGCGGGAGGGGTCTACGAGCAGTACTTC.

The genes are TRBV7-8 and TRBJ2-1; 10 nucleotides agree with TRBD1. V dropped 5 bases and J dropped 4; count of bases not matched to a gene: 2. CDR3 size: 14 residues. CDR1 is SGHVS and CDR2 is FQNEAQ in the germline V gene. As DNA, the CDR3 is TGTGCCAGCAGCCCGGGACAGGGGTACAATGAGCAGTTCTTC. Encoded protein: CASSPGQGYNEQFF.